The text below deals with one T cell receptor (beta chain). The antigen is not known. Pooled samples include second doses given at about 4 or 12 weeks. This entry belongs to a study of T cell responses to AZD1222 COVID-19 vaccine. Sequencing was performed with immunoSEQ multiplex PCR; in TCRdb, only in-frame clones are kept and a portion is missing. The repertoire holds 150,000 to 200,000 clones, with 92% as singletons. Findings of the study overall: Sampling that yielded the repertoires occurred only after the peak T cell response. Seropositive status at baseline applied to only a handful of AZD1222 recipients. Increases in Spike-specific TCR breadth and depth were seen after two AZD1222 doses.

The material was peripheral blood, obtained 28 days after the second AZD1222 dose. The receptor was derived from an adult who received the AZD1222 COVID-19 vaccine.

In nucleotides, the CDR3 is TGTGCCAGCTCACAGAAGCGGGGGGGCGTTACAGATACGCAGTATTTT. Translation gives CASSQKRGGVTDTQYF. The genes are TRBV18 and TRBJ2-3; 10 bases line up with TRBD2. The CDR3 loop spans 16 amino acids. Trimming cost V 4 bases and J 3 bases; bases outside gene matches: 7. Germline V gene sequence: CDR1 KGHSH, CDR2 LQKENI.